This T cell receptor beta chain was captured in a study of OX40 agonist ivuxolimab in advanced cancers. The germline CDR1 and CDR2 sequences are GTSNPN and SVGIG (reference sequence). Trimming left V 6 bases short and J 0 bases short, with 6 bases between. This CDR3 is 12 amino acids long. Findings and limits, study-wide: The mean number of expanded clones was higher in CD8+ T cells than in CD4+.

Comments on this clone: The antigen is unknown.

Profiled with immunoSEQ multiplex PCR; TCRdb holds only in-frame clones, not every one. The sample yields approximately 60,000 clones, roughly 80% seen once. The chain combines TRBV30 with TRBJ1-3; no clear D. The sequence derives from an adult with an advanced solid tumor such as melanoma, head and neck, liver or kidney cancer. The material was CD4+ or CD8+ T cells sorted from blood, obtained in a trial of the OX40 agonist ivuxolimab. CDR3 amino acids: CACALSGNTIYF. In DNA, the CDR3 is TGTGCCTGTGCGCTCTCTGGAAACACCATATATTTT.